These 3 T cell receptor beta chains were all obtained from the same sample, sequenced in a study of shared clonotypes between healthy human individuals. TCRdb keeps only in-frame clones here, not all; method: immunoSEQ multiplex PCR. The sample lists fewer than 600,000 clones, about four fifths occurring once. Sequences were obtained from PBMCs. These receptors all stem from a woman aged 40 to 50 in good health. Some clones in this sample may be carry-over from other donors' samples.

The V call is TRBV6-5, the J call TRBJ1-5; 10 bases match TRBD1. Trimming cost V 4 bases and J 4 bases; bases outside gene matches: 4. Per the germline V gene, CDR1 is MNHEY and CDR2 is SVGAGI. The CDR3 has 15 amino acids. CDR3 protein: CASSSRQGANQPQHF. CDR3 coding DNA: TGTGCCAGCAGTTCCCGACAGGGGGCGAATCAGCCCCAGCATTTT.

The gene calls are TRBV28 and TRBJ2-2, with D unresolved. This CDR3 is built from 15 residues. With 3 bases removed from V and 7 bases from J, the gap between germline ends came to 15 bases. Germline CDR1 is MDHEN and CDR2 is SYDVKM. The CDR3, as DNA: TGTGCCAGCAGTTTCGATGGTCGATCCATCGGGGAGCTGTTTTTT. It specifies CASSFDGRSIGELFF.

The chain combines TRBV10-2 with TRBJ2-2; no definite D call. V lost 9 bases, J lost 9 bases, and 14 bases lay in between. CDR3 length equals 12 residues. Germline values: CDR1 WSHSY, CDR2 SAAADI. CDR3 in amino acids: CASAEYLRELFF. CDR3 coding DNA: TGCGCCAGTGCTGAGTACCTCCGGGAGCTGTTTTTT.